A selection of T cell receptor beta chains follows, all from one sample in a study of T cell changes during pregnancy in multiple sclerosis. Using immunoSEQ multiplex PCR, the repertoire was profiled, and TCRdb retains in-frame clones only, with some absent. Of around 96,000 clones listed, over 85% were seen once; the top ten hold around 4.5%. The sample here was peripheral blood, taken in the first trimester of pregnancy. The receptor set was obtained from a female donor with multiple sclerosis, enrolled in a pregnancy study. CDR3s include the opening cysteine and the closing phenylalanine or tryptophan. A D gene is named only where the DNA matches it firmly. Clone size, where shown, is once, few, many, or a class for clones that have expanded.

cdr3_aa cdr3_nt cdr3_length d_call v_call clone_size j_call
CASSAGTSGGGEQFF TGTGCCAGCAGCGCGGGGACTAGCGGGGGTGGCGAGCAGTTCTTC 15 TRBD2 TRBV7-9 NA TRBJ2-1
CATSRRGGPQETQYF TGTGCCACCAGCCGCCGGGGTGGACCCCAAGAGACCCAGTACTTC 15 NA TRBV15 NA TRBJ2-5
CASRGRDRDHGYTF TGTGCCAGCAGGGGCCGGGACAGGGATCATGGCTACACCTTC 14 TRBD1 TRBV11-2 NA TRBJ1-2
CASTLSTSLSAYNEQFF TGTGCCAGTACCCTATCGACTAGTCTCTCAGCTTACAATGAGCAGTTCTTC 17 NA TRBV19 NA TRBJ2-1
CASSSLSGSEQFF TGTGCCAGCAGCTCCCTAAGTGGGAGTGAGCAGTTCTTC 13 NA TRBV7-3 NA TRBJ2-1
CASSHPGGQSYTEAFF TGCGCCAGCAGCCACCCTGGGGGACAGTCATACACTGAAGCTTTCTTT 16 TRBD1 TRBV4-1 NA TRBJ1-1
CASSGTVTRVWTDTQYF TGTGCCAGCTCCGGGACAGTGACTCGAGTGTGGACAGATACGCAGTATTTT 17 TRBD1 TRBV5-8 NA TRBJ2-3
CASSETDSNQPQHF TGTGCCAGCAGTGAGACAGATAGCAATCAGCCCCAGCATTTT 14 NA TRBV2 NA TRBJ1-5
CASSPIAGGEQYF TGTGCCAGCAGCCCAATAGCGGGGGGCGAGCAGTACTTC 13 TRBD2 TRBV11-2 NA TRBJ2-7
CASIPEAIYQETQYF TGTGCCAGCATCCCGGAGGCCATTTACCAAGAGACCCAGTACTTC 15 NA TRBV7-8 NA TRBJ2-5
CASSLTIEKLFF TGTGCCAGCAGCCTTACTATTGAAAAACTGTTTTTT 12 NA TRBV6-6 NA TRBJ1-4
CASSLRWTGDHEQYF TGTGCCAGCAGTTTGCGCTGGACAGGGGACCACGAGCAGTACTTC 15 TRBD1 TRBV6-5 NA TRBJ2-7
CASSLGATRGNTEAFF TGTGCCAGCAGCTTAGGAGCTACAAGGGGCAACACTGAAGCTTTCTTT 16 NA TRBV7-8 NA TRBJ1-1
CASSREFGTGELFF TGTGCCAGCAGCCGGGAGTTTGGGACCGGGGAGCTGTTTTTT 14 NA TRBV7-3 NA TRBJ2-2
CASSFEGIGEKLFF TGTGCCAGCAGCTTCGAGGGTATCGGTGAAAAACTGTTTTTT 14 NA TRBV7-9 NA TRBJ1-4
CASSLYQGSFPQHF TGTGCCAGCAGCTTGTATCAGGGCAGTTTTCCCCAGCATTTT 14 NA TRBV5-8 NA TRBJ1-5
CASSRGTILTDTQYF TGTGCCAGCTCACGGGGGACTATCCTCACAGATACGCAGTATTTT 15 TRBD2 TRBV18 NA TRBJ2-3
CASSPGLAGGLYNEQFF TGTGCCAGCAGTCCGGGACTAGCGGGGGGCCTATACAATGAGCAGTTCTTC 17 TRBD2 TRBV2 NA TRBJ2-1
CASSDSYTDTQYF TGTGCCAGCAGTGACAGCTACACAGATACGCAGTATTTT 13 NA TRBV6-4 NA TRBJ2-3
CASSYLGQGAMDEQFF TGTGCCAGCAGTTACTTGGGACAGGGGGCTATGGATGAGCAGTTCTTC 16 TRBD1 TRBV6-5 NA TRBJ2-1
CASSEQGDQPQHF TGTGCCAGCAGTGAACAGGGCGATCAGCCCCAGCATTTT 13 NA TRBV9 NA TRBJ1-5
CASSHQGAYTQYF TGTGCCAGCAGCCACCAGGGGGCATATACGCAGTATTTT 13 TRBD1 TRBV25-1 NA TRBJ2-3
CASSQTGILNYGYTF TGTGCCAGCAGTCAAACAGGGATACTAAACTATGGCTACACCTTC 15 NA TRBV25-1 NA TRBJ1-2
CAWSVYGTDLNSPLHF TGTGCCTGGAGTGTGTATGGGACAGACCTTAATTCACCCCTCCACTTT 16 TRBD1 TRBV30 NA TRBJ1-6
CASSFSGSATDTQYF TGTGCCAGCAGCTTTAGCGGATCGGCCACAGATACGCAGTATTTT 15 NA TRBV7-2 NA TRBJ2-3
CATGTANTGELFF TGTGCCACCGGGACAGCGAACACCGGGGAGCTGTTTTTT 13 TRBD1 TRBV6-5 NA TRBJ2-2
CASSLQQGADTQYF TGTGCCAGCAGCTTACAACAGGGGGCGGATACGCAGTATTTT 14 TRBD1 TRBV7-9 NA TRBJ2-3
CASSQGTGGTDTQYF TGTGCCAGCAGCCAAGGGACAGGGGGCACAGATACGCAGTATTTT 15 TRBD1 TRBV4-2 NA TRBJ2-3
CASSESRLYYGYTF TGCGCCAGCAGTGAGTCGCGGTTGTACTATGGCTACACCTTC 14 NA TRBV10-2 few TRBJ1-2
CASTQQGSSYEQYF TGTGCCAGTACCCAACAGGGGAGCTCCTACGAGCAGTACTTC 14 TRBD1 TRBV6-1 NA TRBJ2-7